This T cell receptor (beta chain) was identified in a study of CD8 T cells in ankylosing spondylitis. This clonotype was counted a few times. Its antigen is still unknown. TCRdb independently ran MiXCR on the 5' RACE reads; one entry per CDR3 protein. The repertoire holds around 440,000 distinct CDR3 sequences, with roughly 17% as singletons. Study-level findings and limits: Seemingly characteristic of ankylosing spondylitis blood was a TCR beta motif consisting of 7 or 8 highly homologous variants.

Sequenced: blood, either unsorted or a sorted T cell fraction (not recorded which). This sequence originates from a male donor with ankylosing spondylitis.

DNA of the CDR3: TGTGCCAGCAGCTTGGGACGCGGGCCTCATCAGCCCCAGCATTTT. Its protein product is CASSLGRGPHQPQHF. The rearrangement joins TRBV7-8 to TRBJ1-5; maybe TRBD1 (5 bases). Trimming shortened V by 3 bases and J by 5 bases, and 14 bases separated the two germline ends. The CDR3 totals 15 residues. Germline V lookup: CDR1 SGHVS, CDR2 FQNEAQ.